What follows is one T cell receptor (beta chain) and its context. Antigen unknown. The data derive from a study of blood T cells in healthy people across ages. The second PCR ran roughly 6 to 11 cycles with a sample-barcoded 5' primer and J-beta primers. TCRdb ran MiXCR on the 5' RACE reads and lists one entry per CDR3 protein. The sample has some 1.4 million distinct CDR3 sequences, around 39% seen once. This CDR3 has 15 residues. Looked up from germline, CDR1 is MNHNS and CDR2 is SASEGT. With V trimmed by 3 bases and J by 2 bases, 5 bases remained unmatched. Notes on the study in general: Naive T cell percentage and TCR beta diversity correlated strongly.

The clonotype comes from a woman under 30 in good health. The J gene is TRBJ2-3, the V gene TRBV6-1, with 7 bases matching TRBD2. Sequencing was carried out using blood. The chain's CDR3 is CASSEGLWITDTQYF. The CDR3 DNA follows: TGTGCCAGCAGTGAGGGACTATGGATCACAGATACGCAGTATTTT.